The source of this T cell receptor (beta chain) is a study of T cells after yellow fever vaccination. V dropped 2 bases and J dropped 5 bases, with 10 bases sitting between them. The germline gives CDR1 SGHRS, CDR2 YFSETQ. This CDR3 spans 13 amino acids. TCRdb re-analysed the 5' RACE reads in MiXCR, keeping a single row per CDR3 protein. The table lists 620,000 or so distinct CDR3 sequences, about a sixth of them singletons, with about 18% in the top ten. The origin of this receptor is a man younger than 35 who received the YFV17D yellow fever vaccine. Sequencing was performed on PBMCs, taken around 5 days after the first yellow fever vaccination. The chain employs TRBV5-1 and TRBJ2-5; D call uncertain. The CDR3 loop reads CASSLLDLETQYF. CDR3 bases: TGCGCCAGCAGCTTATTAGATCTTGAGACCCAGTACTTC.